The 27 T cell receptor beta chains in this list originate from one sample, sequenced in a study of blood T cell repertoires in COVID-19. Some clones are missing from TCRdb's copy, which holds only in-frame ones; the method was immunoSEQ multiplex PCR. The data show around 40,000 clones, around 91% seen once. Input material: peripheral blood. These receptors came from a young man with active or convalescent COVID-19.

This chain links TRBV7-9 with TRBJ1-2; weak D call: TRBD1 (6 bases). CDR3 size: 12 residues. Germline CDR1 and CDR2: SEHNR and FQNEAQ (reference sequence). V was shortened by 5 bases and J by 8 bases, with 12 bases between the two germline ends. The CDR3 sequence: CASSPETGGYTF. DNA of the CDR3: TGTGCCAGCAGCCCGGAAACAGGGGGCTACACCTTC.

The V call is TRBV19, the J call TRBJ1-4; D uncertain. This CDR3 has 15 residues. Germline values: CDR1 LNHDA, CDR2 SQIVND (reference sequence). Trimming took off 1 base at V and 8 bases at J, with 14 bases between the two ends. Here the CDR3 DNA reads TGTGCCAGTAGTATAGTAGCCGGCCCTGGAGAAAAACTGTTTTTT. This codes for CASSIVAGPGEKLFF.

V usage is TRBV12-3 or TRBV12-4 and J usage is TRBJ1-1; the D gene is possibly TRBD1 (5 bases). The CDR3 totals 11 residues. V shed 9 bases and J shed 12 bases, with 17 bases lying between them. CDR3 loop: CASSQGARTFF. DNA of the CDR3: TGTGCCAGTTCGCAGGGTGCGCGAACTTTCTTT.

The genes are TRBV19 and TRBJ1-1; unclear D gene. Per the germline V gene, CDR1 is LNHDA and CDR2 is SQIVND (reference sequence). V gave up 1 base and J gave up 0 bases, with 9 bases separating them. The CDR3 totals 15 residues. CDR3 in amino acids: CASSIVSVMNTEAFF. CDR3 sequence (DNA): TGTGCCAGTAGTATAGTTTCAGTTATGAACACTGAAGCTTTCTTT.

The CDR3 loop reads CASSAYYNEQFF. As DNA, the CDR3 is TGTGCCAGCAGCGCCTACTACAATGAGCAGTTCTTC. The chain joins TRBV9 to TRBJ2-1, with D hard to call. V lost 3 bases and J 3 bases, leaving 4 bases between the germline ends. CDR1 SGDLS and CDR2 YYNGEE come from the germline V gene. The CDR3 is 12 residues long.

CDR3 sequence reads: CASSLNSETQYF. Written as DNA, the CDR3 is TGTGCCAGCAGTTTGAATAGCGAGACCCAGTACTTC. V and J are TRBV12-3 or TRBV12-4 and TRBJ2-5; D not certain. CDR3 size: 12 residues. The ends were cut back, 3 bases at V and 5 bases at J, with 7 bases in the middle.

This clone was found a few times. The V gene is TRBV5-4, the J gene TRBJ1-2; the match to TRBD1 covers 8 bases. The CDR3 has 14 residues. The V gene end was trimmed by 4 bases and the J gene end by 12 bases; junction bases not matched to a gene: 14. Germline CDR1 is SGHNT and CDR2 is YYREEE (reference sequence). The CDR3 region has the DNA TGTGCCAGCAGCAGAGAAGGGACAGGCCGGGGTGACACCTTC. It encodes CASSREGTGRGDTF. Full variable domain (outside the CDR3, taken from reference TRBV5-4 and TRBJ1-2): ETGVTQSPTHLIKTRGQQVTLRCSSQSGHNTVSWYQQALGQGPQFIFQYYREEENGRGNFPPRFSGLQFPNYSSELNVNALELDDSALYLCASSREGTGRGDTFGSGTRLTVV.

The chain links TRBV3-1 (or the pseudogene TRBV3-2) to TRBJ1-2; TRBD1 agrees at 7 bases. The germline V gene has CDR1 LGHDT and CDR2 YNNKEL (reference sequence). CDR3 length: 13 residues. V was pared by 2 bases and J by 9 bases, with 6 bases of the junction left unmatched. The CDR3, as DNA: TGTGCCAGCAGCCAATCGCGGGACAGTCGCTACACCTTC. It yields the protein CASSQSRDSRYTF.

This chain uses TRBV19 with TRBJ1-2, with 7 bases matching TRBD1. The CDR3 has 15 residues. Germline CDR1 LNHDA, CDR2 SQIVND (reference sequence). J lost 1 base, V lost 6 bases, and 8 bases had no gene match. Here the CDR3 DNA reads TGTGCCAGTAGGATGAAACAGGGGTTTAACTATGGCTACACCTTC. Its translation is CASRMKQGFNYGYTF.

The rearrangement joins TRBV30 to TRBJ2-3, with no clear D. The V gene's germline CDR1 is GTSNPN and CDR2 SVGIG (reference sequence). This CDR3 has 17 residues. V dropped 0 bases and J dropped 0 bases, with 16 bases sitting between them. The CDR3 DNA is TGTGCCTGGAGTGTACTCGGTTTGTATTCTAGCACAGATACGCAGTATTTT. Amino acid sequence: CAWSVLGLYSSTDTQYF.

The rearrangement joins TRBV9 to TRBJ1-6; D unresolved. V was trimmed by 4 bases and J by 4 bases, leaving 12 bases between them. The CDR3 spans 15 residues. CDR1 SGDLS and CDR2 YYNGEE come from the germline V gene. The CDR3 DNA sequence: TGTGCCAGCAGCTCCGGGAGCCTGTATAATTCACCCCTCCACTTT. Its protein is CASSSGSLYNSPLHF.

The chain uses TRBV13 and TRBJ2-7; D remains unclear. This CDR3 spans 13 amino acids. V lost 3 bases and J lost 2, with 8 bases in between. CDR1 PRHDT and CDR2 FYEKMQ come from the germline V gene (reference sequence). CDR3 sequence reads: CASSLNRAYEQYF. The CDR3 nucleotides read TGTGCCAGCAGCTTGAACAGAGCCTACGAGCAGTACTTC.

The chain is built from TRBV5-1 and TRBJ2-1; TRBD2 matches 14 bases. V shed 1 base and J 4 bases; nucleotides not matched to a gene: 1. CDR1 and CDR2 from the germline V gene are SGHRS and YFSETQ. CDR3 length equals 16 residues. CDR3: CASSLRLAGGYNEQFF. CDR3 coding DNA: TGCGCCAGCAGCTTGCGACTAGCGGGAGGGTACAATGAGCAGTTCTTC.

The J gene is TRBJ2-1, the V gene TRBV2, with 11 bases that match TRBD2. The junction had 10 bases not matched to a gene; V was cut back by 8 bases and J by 7 bases. Germline V gene data show CDR1 as SNHLY and CDR2 as FYNNEI. There are 15 residues in the CDR3. The CDR3 loop reads CASGIKGLAVNEQFF. For the CDR3, the DNA is TGTGCCAGCGGAATCAAGGGACTAGCGGTGAATGAGCAGTTCTTC.

The rearrangement joins TRBV29-1 to TRBJ1-2; TRBD1 might be the D (5 bases). Germline V gives CDR1 SQVTM, CDR2 ANQGSEA. Deletions cut 1 base from V and 4 bases from J, with 7 bases between. The CDR3 spans 12 residues. The CDR3 coding sequence is TGCAGCGTTGAAGGGAGGGGCTATGGCTACACCTTC. This codes for CSVEGRGYGYTF.

The V call is TRBV12-5, the J call TRBJ2-1, with 9 bases identical to TRBD1. The CDR3 runs to 16 residues. Germline trimming cut 6 bases from V and 8 bases from J; bases unmatched to any gene: 14. From germline, CDR1 is LGHNT and CDR2 FRNRAP. CDR3 DNA: TGTGCTAGTGGGGCACTCCCAGGTACAGGGGGCCATGAGCAGTTCTTC. This encodes CASGALPGTGGHEQFF.

V gene TRBV6-5 combines with J gene TRBJ2-5, with 12 bases that match TRBD2. The CDR3 spans 15 residues. The germline V gene has CDR1 MNHEY and CDR2 SVGAGI. V dropped 7 bases and J dropped 4; count of bases not matched to a gene: 7. CDR3 loop: CASTSGLAGTETQYF. The CDR3 nucleotides read TGTGCCAGCACCTCAGGACTAGCGGGGACAGAGACCCAGTACTTC.

This chain links TRBV6-5 with TRBJ1-3; possibly TRBD1 for D (6 bases). This CDR3 contains 14 residues. Germline V gives CDR1 MNHEY, CDR2 SVGAGI. The ends were cut back, 8 bases at V and 1 base at J, with 12 bases in the middle. The CDR3 DNA sequence: TGTGCCAGCGTACGGGACATATCTGGAAACACCATATATTTT. Its translation is CASVRDISGNTIYF.

The chain links TRBV3-1 (or the pseudogene TRBV3-2) to TRBJ2-7; D may be TRBD1 (6 bases). The CDR3 contains 16 residues. V was cut by 3 bases and J by 2 bases, with 17 bases left in between. Per germline, CDR1 LGHDT and CDR2 YNNKEL (reference sequence). The CDR3 protein is CASSHLTGRGAYEQYF. DNA of the CDR3: TGTGCCAGCAGCCACCTCACAGGGAGAGGGGCCTACGAGCAGTACTTC.

This clone was found a few times. J is TRBJ1-1 and V is TRBV19; tentatively, D is TRBD1 (5 bases). The germline V gene encodes CDR1 LNHDA and CDR2 SQIVND (reference sequence). CDR3 length: 15 amino acids. Trimming took off 3 bases at V and 0 bases at J, with 11 bases between the two ends. The CDR3 coding sequence is TGTGCCAGTAGTATCGGGGGACGCGTGAACACTGAAGCTTTCTTT. Amino acid sequence: CASSIGGRVNTEAFF.

The chain couples TRBV3-1 (or the pseudogene TRBV3-2) to TRBJ2-5; 7 positions match TRBD2. The CDR3 is 13 amino acids. Germline lookup yields CDR1 LGHDT and CDR2 YNNKEL (reference sequence). After removal of 0 bases from V and 7 bases from J, the junction contained 2 bases not matched to a gene. CDR3 sequence: CASSQEGGLTQYF. CDR3 sequence (DNA): TGTGCCAGCAGCCAAGAGGGAGGGTTGACCCAGTACTTC.

In this sample, this clone turned up once. This chain connects TRBV18 to TRBJ2-3, with TRBD2 as a possible D gene (5 bases). Deletions cut 6 bases from V and 0 bases from J, with 22 bases between. Germline V gene lookup returns CDR1 KGHSH and CDR2 LQKENI. The CDR3 extends over 18 amino acids. The CDR3 loop reads CASSASGEGRSSTDTQYF. Written as DNA, the CDR3 is TGTGCCAGCTCCGCCTCAGGAGAGGGAAGGTCCAGCACAGATACGCAGTATTTT. The full variable domain, completed using reference TRBV18 and TRBJ2-3, is NAGVMQNPRHLVRRRGQEARLRCSPMKGHSHVYWYRQLPEEGLKFMVYLQKENIIDESGMPKERFSAEFPKEGPSILRIQQVVRGDSAAYFCASSASGEGRSSTDTQYFGPGTRLTVL.

The rearrangement joins TRBV9 to TRBJ2-7; tentatively, D is TRBD1 (6 bases). This CDR3 region has 14 residues. Germline V CDR1 and CDR2: SGDLS, YYNGEE. Trimming removed 0 bases at V and 6 bases at J, with 13 bases between. DNA of the CDR3: TGTGCCAGCAGCGTAGACGGGACACCCCTCGAGCAGTACTTC. It yields the protein CASSVDGTPLEQYF. Looking up the rest from reference TRBV9 and TRBJ2-7 gives the full variable domain: DSGVTQTPKHLITATGQRVTLRCSPRSGDLSVYWYQQSLDQGLQFLIQYYNGEERAKGNILERFSAQQFPDLHSELNLSSLELGDSALYFCASSVDGTPLEQYFGPGTRLTVT.

This chain uses TRBV24-1 with TRBJ2-1; TRBD2 might be the D (6 bases). Germline CDR1 reads KGHDR; CDR2 reads SFDVKD. Trimming took 7 bases from V and 0 from J, leaving 12 bases between them. The CDR3 contains 15 residues. In nucleotides, the CDR3 is TGTGCCACCAGGGGGGGATCGAGCTCCTACAATGAGCAGTTCTTC. As protein: CATRGGSSSYNEQFF.

V gene TRBV9 combines with J gene TRBJ2-1, with 13 bases matching TRBD2. The length of the CDR3 is 15 residues. Germline V gene sequence: CDR1 SGDLS, CDR2 YYNGEE. J was trimmed by 4 bases and V by 4 bases; bases with no gene match: 2. For the CDR3, the DNA is TGTGCCAGCAGCCCGGGACTAGCGGGATACAATGAGCAGTTCTTC. It translates to CASSPGLAGYNEQFF.

The rearrangement links TRBV7-2 to TRBJ2-5, with D possibly matching TRBD1 (6 bases). The CDR3 consists of 14 residues. Trimming removed 3 bases from V and 5 bases from J, with 13 bases in between. From germline, CDR1 is SGHTA and CDR2 FQGNSA. CDR3 coding DNA: TGTGCCAGCAGCTTCACAGGGTTCCGGGAGACCCAGTACTTC. This sequence encodes CASSFTGFRETQYF.

The V and J genes are TRBV9 and TRBJ2-2, with 11 nucleotides matching TRBD2. The V segment lost 0 bases and the J segment 2 bases; nucleotides outside the gene matches: 3. The CDR3 runs to 17 residues. Germline V gene data show CDR1 as SGDLS and CDR2 as YYNGEE. The CDR3 nucleotides are TGTGCCAGCAGCGTAGCGACTAGCGGGGTAAACACCGGGGAGCTGTTTTTT. Its translation: CASSVATSGVNTGELFF.